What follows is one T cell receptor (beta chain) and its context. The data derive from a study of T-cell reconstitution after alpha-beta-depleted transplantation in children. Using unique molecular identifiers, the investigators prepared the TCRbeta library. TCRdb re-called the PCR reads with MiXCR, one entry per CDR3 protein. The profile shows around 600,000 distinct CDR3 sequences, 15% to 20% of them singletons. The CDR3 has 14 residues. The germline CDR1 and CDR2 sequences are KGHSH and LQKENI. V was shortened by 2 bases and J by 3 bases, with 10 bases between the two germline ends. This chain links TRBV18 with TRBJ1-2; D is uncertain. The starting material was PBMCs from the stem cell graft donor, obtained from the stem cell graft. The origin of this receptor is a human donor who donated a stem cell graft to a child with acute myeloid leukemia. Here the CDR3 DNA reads TGTGCCAGCTCACCATCAGGAACGGACTATGGCTACACCTTC. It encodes CASSPSGTDYGYTF.